This TCR beta chain was profiled in a study of blood T cell repertoires in COVID-19. The germline CDR1 and CDR2 sequences are MGHRA and YSYEKL. The CDR3 consists of 18 residues. The V segment lost 3 bases and the J segment 2 bases; nucleotides outside the gene matches: 13. Authors' analysis steps: By means of reference gene primer amplification, nucleated cell counts were estimated. Assay: immunoSEQ multiplex PCR; the TCRdb copy retains only in-frame clones and omits some. That table furnishes V, J and clone size, whereas the DNA furnished D and trimming. Of under 300,000 clones listed, roughly 89% are singletons.

Sequencing used peripheral blood. The TCR comes from a man aged 45 to 65 with acute or convalescent COVID-19. The chain couples TRBV4-1 to TRBJ2-3; 8 bases map to TRBD2. CDR3 nucleotide sequence: TGCGCCAGCAGCCACCCAGGAATACTAGCGGCACACACAGATACGCAGTATTTT. Its protein product is CASSHPGILAAHTDTQYF.